One sample yielded the 20 T cell receptor beta chains listed below, sequenced in a study of OX40 agonist ivuxolimab in advanced cancers. Clones were read by immunoSEQ multiplex PCR, and TCRdb kept only the in-frame ones, dropping some. The sample shows approximately 40,000 clones, around 90% of them seen only once. The source material was CD4+ or CD8+ T cells sorted from blood, sampled in a trial of the OX40 agonist ivuxolimab. The receptor set was obtained from an adult with an advanced solid tumor such as melanoma, head and neck, liver or kidney cancer.

This clone was recorded once. This chain uses TRBV11-2 with TRBJ2-4; no reliable D call. Trimming shortened V by 1 base and J by 2 bases, and 9 bases separated the two germline ends. Germline V gives CDR1 SGHAT, CDR2 FQNNGV. The CDR3 consists of 15 residues. The CDR3 loop reads CASSLVSGSKNIQYF. CDR3 nucleotides: TGTGCCAGCAGCTTAGTGTCGGGTTCCAAAAACATTCAGTACTTC.

V gene TRBV4-1 combines with J gene TRBJ2-2; D not resolved. The V gene lost 5 bases and the J gene lost 1 base, with 5 bases spanning the gap. The CDR3 totals 13 residues. Germline V gives CDR1 MGHRA, CDR2 YSYEKL. CDR3 DNA: TGCGCCAGCAGCAAGGGGAACACCGGGGAGCTGTTTTTT. Residues: CASSKGNTGELFF.

The genes are TRBV2 and TRBJ2-3; 14 bases match TRBD2. The V gene's germline CDR1 is SNHLY and CDR2 FYNNEI. The CDR3 totals 16 residues. Losses at the gene ends were 6 bases for V and 5 bases for J; bases not matched to a gene: 7. The chain's CDR3 is CASSGLAGGKGDTQYF. The CDR3 bases are TGTGCCAGCAGCGGACTAGCGGGAGGTAAAGGAGATACGCAGTATTTT. The full variable domain, rest sourced from reference TRBV2 and TRBJ2-3, is EPEVTQTPSHQVTQMGQEVILRCVPISNHLYFYWYRQILGQKVEFLVSFYNNEISEKSEIFDDQFSVERPDGSNFTLKIRSTKLEDSAMYFCASSGLAGGKGDTQYFGPGTRLTVL.

The V call is TRBV2, the J call TRBJ2-7, with unresolved D. V dropped 8 bases and J dropped 2 bases, with 10 bases sitting between them. Looked up from germline, CDR1 is SNHLY and CDR2 is FYNNEI. This CDR3 contains 12 residues. CDR3 sequence reads: CASGRGAYEQYF. DNA for the CDR3: TGTGCCAGCGGACGTGGGGCCTACGAGCAGTACTTC.

The chain joins TRBV19 to TRBJ1-1; possible D gene TRBD1, 6 bases. In germline, CDR1 is LNHDA, CDR2 SQIVND (reference sequence). CDR3 length: 14 amino acids. Between the trimmed V and J ends, which lost 2 bases and 8 bases, there was a span of 15 bases. The CDR3: CASSINRAKAEAFF. The DNA for the CDR3 is TGTGCCAGTAGTATAAACAGGGCCAAAGCCGAAGCTTTCTTT.

The gene calls are TRBV6-1 and TRBJ2-2; 8 nucleotides line up with TRBD1. V trimming: 7 bases; J trimming: 6 bases; junction bases outside the gene matches: 7. There are 14 residues in the CDR3. Germline V gives CDR1 MNHNS, CDR2 SASEGT. The CDR3 sequence: CASTLSGGAGELFF. For the CDR3, the DNA is TGTGCCAGCACACTCTCAGGGGGCGCCGGGGAGCTGTTTTTT.

This chain links TRBV23-1 with TRBJ1-2; D gene ambiguous. TRBV23-1 is placed among ORFs of uncertain function. V was pared by 4 bases and J by 0 bases, with 12 bases between. The CDR3 has 15 amino acids. The CDR3 is CASSPLDGPNYGYTF. In DNA, the CDR3 is TGCGCCAGCAGTCCACTAGATGGCCCTAACTATGGCTACACCTTC.

This chain links TRBV11-2 with TRBJ2-1; TRBD1 is a possible D gene (6 bases). The CDR3 runs 15 residues. Trimming took off 4 bases at V and 7 bases at J, with 17 bases between the two ends. Germline values: CDR1 SGHAT, CDR2 FQNNGV. DNA for the CDR3: TGTGCCAGCAGCTCCCGAGGACAGCTATGGAATGAGCAGTTCTTC. It is translated as CASSSRGQLWNEQFF.

This chain uses TRBV19 with TRBJ2-7; the match to TRBD2 covers 14 bases. CDR3 length: 16 residues. V lost 3 bases and J lost 3; bases outside the gene matches: 4. Germline V CDR1 and CDR2: LNHDA, SQIVND (reference sequence). CDR3 in amino acids: CASSIRGLAGVYEQYF. The CDR3 DNA reads TGTGCCAGTAGTATTAGGGGACTAGCGGGAGTCTACGAGCAGTACTTC.

The chain employs TRBV18 and TRBJ1-4; D is possibly TRBD1 (6 bases). CDR1 is KGHSH, CDR2 LQKENI, per germline. V lost 3 bases and J 10 bases, leaving 18 bases between the germline ends. This CDR3 is 15 amino acids long. The CDR3 DNA reads TGTGCCAGCTCACCTCCTCCGGGACAAATGGGAAAACTGTTTTTT. As protein: CASSPPPGQMGKLFF.

The CDR3 DNA sequence: TGCGCCAGCAGCTCCCCCTACGAGCAGTACTTC. It codes for CASSSPYEQYF. The chain joins TRBV4-1 to TRBJ2-7; the D is unclear. V was cut by 5 bases and J by 2 bases, with 4 bases left in between. This CDR3 has 11 residues. From germline, CDR1 is MGHRA and CDR2 YSYEKL.

The chain joins TRBV7-2 to TRBJ2-2, with D possibly matching TRBD2 (6 bases). The CDR3 runs 20 residues. With 0 bases removed from V and 0 bases from J, the gap between germline ends came to 20 bases. The germline CDR1 and CDR2 sequences are SGHTA and FQGNSA. The CDR3 DNA is TGTGCCAGCAGCTTAGCAGGCGCAGGACGGGGGAGGCCGAACACCGGGGAGCTGTTTTTT. Translated, it gives CASSLAGAGRGRPNTGELFF.

J is TRBJ2-4 and V is TRBV5-5, with TRBD1 matching over 10 bases. The V gene's germline CDR1 is SGHKS and CDR2 YYEKEE (reference sequence). The CDR3 has 19 residues. V shed 4 bases, J shed 3 bases, and the junction held 16 bases outside the gene matches. The CDR3 DNA reads TGTGCCAGCAGCCTGGCCGGGACAGGGGATATCGGTAGCAAAAACATTCAGTACTTC. Its protein is CASSLAGTGDIGSKNIQYF.

This clone was recorded once. V and J are TRBV5-1 and TRBJ1-3; 7 nucleotides match TRBD1. V shed 2 bases and J 2 bases; nucleotides not matched to a gene: 1. CDR1 and CDR2 (germline): SGHRS, YFSETQ. This CDR3 spans 14 amino acids. CDR3 in DNA: TGCGCCAGCAGCTTCGGACAGGCTGGAAACACCATATATTTT. It is translated as CASSFGQAGNTIYF.

The chain carries TRBV10-3 and TRBJ1-2; maybe TRBD1 (5 bases). The V and J ends lost 4 bases and 8 bases respectively, with 20 bases between them. The CDR3 runs to 15 residues. CDR1 is ENHRY and CDR2 is SYGVKD in the germline V gene. For the CDR3, the DNA is TGTGCCATCAGTGGGGGGGACGGCAAGGGGTCCGGCTACACCTTC. Protein product: CAISGGDGKGSGYTF.

The gene calls are TRBV7-2 and TRBJ1-4; TRBD1 matches 7 bases. V trimming: 6 bases; J trimming: 5 bases; junction bases outside the gene matches: 6. There are 14 residues in the CDR3. Germline V gene data show CDR1 as SGHTA and CDR2 as FQGNSA. The CDR3 DNA reads as TGTGCCAGCAGGGAGGGGACAGTCAATGAAAAACTGTTTTTT. This codes for CASREGTVNEKLFF.

The chain combines TRBV28 with TRBJ1-1; 10 nucleotides align to TRBD1. V shed 4 bases and J 9 bases; nucleotides not matched to a gene: 11. From germline, CDR1 is MDHEN and CDR2 SYDVKM. This CDR3 has 15 residues. The CDR3 DNA sequence: TGTGCCAGCAGTTCGACTTCGCGACAGGGGGCTAAAGCTTTCTTT. It is translated as CASSSTSRQGAKAFF.

The chain couples TRBV10-3 to TRBJ1-1; D may be TRBD1 (6 bases). CDR1 is ENHRY, CDR2 SYGVKD, per germline. CDR3 length: 13 residues. V lost 4 bases and J 5 bases, leaving 11 bases between the germline ends. The CDR3, as DNA: TGTGCCATCAGTGTGTCAGGGGCGACTGAAGCTTTCTTT. This sequence encodes CAISVSGATEAFF.

The gene calls are TRBV28 and TRBJ2-1; 8 positions match TRBD1. V lost 5 bases to trimming and J lost 7 bases; unmatched junction nucleotides: 10. CDR1 MDHEN and CDR2 SYDVKM come from the germline V gene. The CDR3 loop spans 15 amino acids. The CDR3 sequence is CASSHLGQGRNEQFF. The CDR3 nucleotides read TGTGCCAGCAGTCACCTAGGACAGGGAAGAAATGAGCAGTTCTTC. Together with reference TRBV28 and TRBJ2-1, the CDR3 gives the full variable domain: DVKVTQSSRYLVKRTGEKVFLECVQDMDHENMFWYRQDPGLGLRLIYFSYDVKMKEKGDIPEGYSVSREKKERFSLILESASTNQTSMYLCASSHLGQGRNEQFFGPGTRLTVL.

The rearrangement links TRBV5-5 to TRBJ1-5, with D possibly TRBD1 on 5 matching bases. V lost 3 bases and J 4 bases, leaving 14 bases between the germline ends. This CDR3 contains 15 residues. Germline CDR1 reads SGHKS; CDR2 reads YYEKEE (reference sequence). Here the CDR3 DNA reads TGTGCCAGCAGCTCGCAGGGTGGGGGGAATCAGCCCCAGCATTTT. Amino acids: CASSSQGGGNQPQHF.